This TCR beta chain was sequenced in a study of CD8 T cells in Susac syndrome. CDR1 is MNHNS and CDR2 is SASEGT in the germline V gene. V dropped 8 bases and J dropped 7 bases, with 18 bases sitting between them. The CDR3 length is 14 residues. With random hexamers, about 0.5 to 1 ug RNA was reverse transcribed. Amplification of TCR beta CDR3 used immunoSEQ multiplex PCR across 54 Vbeta and 13 Jbeta. TCRdb re-called the immunoSEQ multiplex PCR reads with MiXCR, one entry per CDR3 protein. The sample shows about 280,000 distinct CDR3 sequences, about 85% of them seen only once. Study-wide results and caveats: It was acknowledged in the study that the number of individuals who were included in its TCR sequencing and HLA analysis was relatively small.

Treatment-naive patients with stable or active relapsing-remitting disease were the multiple sclerosis controls. The CD8+ and CD4+ T cells were negatively isolated, with the TEMRA cells enriched by FACS. Details on this clonotype: Its specificity is not known.

This TCR was recovered from a human donor with multiple sclerosis. The genes are TRBV6-1 and TRBJ1-5; unclear D gene. The sequenced sample consisted of CD8+ T cells from PBMCs. The CDR3 nucleotides read TGTGCCAGCGAGAGGGAGGTACGAGACCAGCCCCAGCATTTT. Its protein is CASEREVRDQPQHF.